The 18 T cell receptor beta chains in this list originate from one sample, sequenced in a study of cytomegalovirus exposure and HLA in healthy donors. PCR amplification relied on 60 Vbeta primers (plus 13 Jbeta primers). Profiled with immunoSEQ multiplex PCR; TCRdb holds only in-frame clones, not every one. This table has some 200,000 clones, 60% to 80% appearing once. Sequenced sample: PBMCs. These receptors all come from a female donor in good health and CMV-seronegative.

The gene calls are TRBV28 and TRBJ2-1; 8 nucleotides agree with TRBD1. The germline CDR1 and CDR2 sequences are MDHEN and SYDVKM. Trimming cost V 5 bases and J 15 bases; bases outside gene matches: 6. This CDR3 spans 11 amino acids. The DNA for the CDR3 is TGTGCCAGCAGTCTCACAGGGGGACGGTTCTTC. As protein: CASSLTGGRFF.

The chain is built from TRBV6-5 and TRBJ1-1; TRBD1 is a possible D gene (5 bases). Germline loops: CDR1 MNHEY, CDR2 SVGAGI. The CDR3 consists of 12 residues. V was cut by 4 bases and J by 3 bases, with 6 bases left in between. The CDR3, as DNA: TGTGCCAGCAGTTCAGGGTACACTGAAGCTTTCTTT. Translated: CASSSGYTEAFF.

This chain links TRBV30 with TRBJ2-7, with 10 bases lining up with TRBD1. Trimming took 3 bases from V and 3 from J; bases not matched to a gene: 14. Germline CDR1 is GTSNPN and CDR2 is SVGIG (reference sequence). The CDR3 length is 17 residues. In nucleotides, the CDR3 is TGTGCCTGGAGCCGACCTCTCGACAGGGGGCGCGGCTACGAGCAGTACTTC. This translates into CAWSRPLDRGRGYEQYF.

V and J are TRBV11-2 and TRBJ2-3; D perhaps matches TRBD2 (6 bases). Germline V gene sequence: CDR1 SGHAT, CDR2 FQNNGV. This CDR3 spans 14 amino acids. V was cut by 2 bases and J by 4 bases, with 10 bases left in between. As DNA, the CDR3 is TGTGCCAGCAGCTTAACCCCTAGCGCAGATACGCAGTATTTT. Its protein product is CASSLTPSADTQYF.

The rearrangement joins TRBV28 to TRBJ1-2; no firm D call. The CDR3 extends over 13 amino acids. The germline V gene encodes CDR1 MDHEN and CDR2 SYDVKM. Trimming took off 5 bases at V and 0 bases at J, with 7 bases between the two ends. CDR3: CASSQYSNYGYTF. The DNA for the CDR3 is TGTGCCAGCAGTCAGTATTCTAACTATGGCTACACCTTC.

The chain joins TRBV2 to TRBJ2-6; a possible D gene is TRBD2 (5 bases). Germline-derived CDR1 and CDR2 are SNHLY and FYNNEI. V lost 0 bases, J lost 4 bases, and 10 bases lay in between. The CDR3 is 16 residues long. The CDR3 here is CASSEAKSGGANVLTF. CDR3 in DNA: TGTGCCAGCAGTGAAGCCAAATCGGGGGGGGCCAACGTCCTGACTTTC.

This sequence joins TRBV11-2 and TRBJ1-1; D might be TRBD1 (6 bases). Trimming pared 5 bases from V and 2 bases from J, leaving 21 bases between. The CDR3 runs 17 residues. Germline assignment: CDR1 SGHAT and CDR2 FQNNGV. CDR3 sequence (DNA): TGTGCCAGCAGCCCTAATTGGTACAGGGTCCCAAACACTGAAGCTTTCTTT. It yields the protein CASSPNWYRVPNTEAFF.

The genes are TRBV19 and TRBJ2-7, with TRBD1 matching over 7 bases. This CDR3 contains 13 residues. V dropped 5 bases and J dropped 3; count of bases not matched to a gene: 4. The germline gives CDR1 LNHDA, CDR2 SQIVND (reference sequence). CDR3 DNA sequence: TGTGCCAGTAGTGACGCAGGGGGCTACGAGCAGTACTTC. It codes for CASSDAGGYEQYF. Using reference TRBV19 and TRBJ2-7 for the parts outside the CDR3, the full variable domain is DGGITQSPKYLFRKEGQNVTLSCEQNLNHDAMYWYRQDPGQGLRLIYYSQIVNDFQKGDIAEGYSVSREKKESFPLTVTSAQKNPTAFYLCASSDAGGYEQYFGPGTRLTVT.

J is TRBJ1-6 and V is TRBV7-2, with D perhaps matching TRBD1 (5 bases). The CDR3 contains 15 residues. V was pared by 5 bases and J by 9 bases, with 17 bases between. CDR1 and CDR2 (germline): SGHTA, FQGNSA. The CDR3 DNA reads TGTGCCAGCAGCCCTAGGGGTGTTGGTGGTTCACCCCTCCACTTT. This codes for CASSPRGVGGSPLHF.

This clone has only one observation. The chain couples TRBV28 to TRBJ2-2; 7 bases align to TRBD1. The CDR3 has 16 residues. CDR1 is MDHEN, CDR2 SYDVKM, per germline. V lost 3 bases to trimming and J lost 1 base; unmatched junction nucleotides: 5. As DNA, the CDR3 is TGTGCCAGCAGTTTGGCTGGACAGGTGAACACCGGGGAGCTGTTTTTT. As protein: CASSLAGQVNTGELFF.

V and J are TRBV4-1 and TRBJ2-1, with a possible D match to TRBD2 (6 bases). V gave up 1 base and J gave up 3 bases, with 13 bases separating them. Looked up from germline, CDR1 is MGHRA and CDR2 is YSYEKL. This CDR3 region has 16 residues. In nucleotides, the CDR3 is TGCGCCAGCAGCCAAGTAACGGGAGCAATCTACAATGAGCAGTTCTTC. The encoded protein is CASSQVTGAIYNEQFF.

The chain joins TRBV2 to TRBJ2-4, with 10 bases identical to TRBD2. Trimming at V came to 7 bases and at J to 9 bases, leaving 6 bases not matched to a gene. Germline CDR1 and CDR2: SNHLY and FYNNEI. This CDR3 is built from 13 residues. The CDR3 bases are TGTGCCAGCACGAGGGTAGCGGGAGGCATTCAGTACTTC. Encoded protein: CASTRVAGGIQYF.

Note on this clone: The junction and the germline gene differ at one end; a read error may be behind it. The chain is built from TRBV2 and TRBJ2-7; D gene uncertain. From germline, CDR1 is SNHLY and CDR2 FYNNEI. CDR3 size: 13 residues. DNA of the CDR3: TGTGCCGGCAGCCCCGATCGGTCCTACGAGCAGTACTTC. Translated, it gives CAGSPDRSYEQYF. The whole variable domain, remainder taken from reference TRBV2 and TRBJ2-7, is EPEVTQTPSHQVTQMGQEVILRCVPISNHLYFYWYRQILGQKVEFLVSFYNNEISEKSEIFDDQFSVERPDGSNFTLKIRSTKLEDSAMYFCAGSPDRSYEQYFGPGTRLTVT.

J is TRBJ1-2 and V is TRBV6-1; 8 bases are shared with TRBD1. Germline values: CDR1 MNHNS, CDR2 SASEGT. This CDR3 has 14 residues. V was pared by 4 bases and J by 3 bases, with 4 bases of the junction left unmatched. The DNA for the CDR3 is TGTGCCAGCAGTGGGACAGGGAGGGACTATGGCTACACCTTC. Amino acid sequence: CASSGTGRDYGYTF.

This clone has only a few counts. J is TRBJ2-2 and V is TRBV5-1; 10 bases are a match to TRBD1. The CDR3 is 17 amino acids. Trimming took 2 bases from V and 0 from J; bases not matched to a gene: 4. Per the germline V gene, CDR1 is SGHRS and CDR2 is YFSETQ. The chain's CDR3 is CASSLHGQGANTGELFF. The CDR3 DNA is TGCGCCAGCAGCTTACACGGACAGGGGGCGAACACCGGGGAGCTGTTTTTT.

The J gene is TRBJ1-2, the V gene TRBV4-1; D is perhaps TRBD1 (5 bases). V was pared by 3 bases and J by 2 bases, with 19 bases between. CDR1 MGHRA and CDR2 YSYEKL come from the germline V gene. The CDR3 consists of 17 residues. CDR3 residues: CASSHGWGEGRNYGYTF. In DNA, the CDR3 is TGCGCCAGCAGCCACGGATGGGGGGAGGGCCGAAACTATGGCTACACCTTC.

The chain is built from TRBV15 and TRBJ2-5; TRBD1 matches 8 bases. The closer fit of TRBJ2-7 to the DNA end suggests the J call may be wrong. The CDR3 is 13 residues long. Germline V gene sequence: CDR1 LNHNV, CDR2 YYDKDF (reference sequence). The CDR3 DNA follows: TGTGCCAGTTCCGGGACAGGAGCCTACGAGCAGTACTTC. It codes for CASSGTGAYEQYF.

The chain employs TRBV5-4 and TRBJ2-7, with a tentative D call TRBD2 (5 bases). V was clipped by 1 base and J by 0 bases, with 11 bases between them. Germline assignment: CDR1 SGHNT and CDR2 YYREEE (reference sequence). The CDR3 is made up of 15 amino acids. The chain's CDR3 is CASSLSGYSSYEQYF. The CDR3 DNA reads TGTGCCAGCAGCTTGAGCGGTTATAGCTCCTACGAGCAGTACTTC.